The source of this TCR beta chain is a study of CD8+ T cells in alopecia areata. Whole-study context: Tofacitinib ran for 6 to 18 months before 6 months off drug.

General study findings and limits: Especially in alopecia totalis/universalis, lesional scalp showed greater clonality than normal scalp did.

cDNA serving as the sequencing template came from extracted, reverse transcribed RNA. The protocol was immunoSEQ multiplex PCR, while the TCRdb copy is restricted to in-frame clones and leaves out a portion. The sample has 140,000 or so clones, approximately 50% seen once; the top ten hold 0.95% to 1%. The CDR3 has 15 residues. CDR1 and CDR2 (germline): SGHNT, YYREEE (reference sequence). V was shortened by 4 bases and J by 0 bases, with 11 bases between the two germline ends. Of note for this clone: The antigen remains unidentified.

This chain uses TRBV5-4 with TRBJ2-4, with a tentative D call TRBD2 (6 bases). This TCR came from a human donor with alopecia areata. The sample here was CD4+ T cells sorted from blood, taken at week 0. Written as DNA, the CDR3 is TGTGCCAGCAGCCGAGGAGGGTTAGCCAAAAACATTCAGTACTTC. This encodes CASSRGGLAKNIQYF.